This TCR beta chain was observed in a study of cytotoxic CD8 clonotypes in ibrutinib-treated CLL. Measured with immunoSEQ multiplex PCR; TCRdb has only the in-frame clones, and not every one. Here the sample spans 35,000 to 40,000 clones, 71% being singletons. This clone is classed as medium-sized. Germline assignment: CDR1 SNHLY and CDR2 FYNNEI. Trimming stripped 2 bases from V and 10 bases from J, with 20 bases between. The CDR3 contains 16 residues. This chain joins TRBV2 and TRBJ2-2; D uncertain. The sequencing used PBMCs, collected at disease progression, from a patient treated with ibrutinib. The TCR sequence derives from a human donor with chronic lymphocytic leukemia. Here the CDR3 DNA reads TGTGCCAGCAGTGAATCGCAGAGTCCCACCCTACTGGAGCTGTTTTTT. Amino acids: CASSESQSPTLLELFF.